The 6 T cell receptor beta chains listed next were all sequenced from one sample in a study of cytomegalovirus exposure and HLA in healthy donors (TCRdb year 2017). To prepare the library, the immunoSEQ multiplex PCR assay was applied. In its TCRdb copy, this immuneACCESS table keeps in-frame sequences only and misses some clones. Where compared with another copy, unresolved V genes explain less than half of these, and the others have no known cause. Across this sample there are 200,000 or so clones, with 85% to 95% seen only once. The ten largest clonotypes hold 0.8% to 1.2% of the sample. Input material: PBMCs. Receptor source: a woman aged 18-29 years in good health and CMV-seronegative.

The chain carries TRBV7-3 and TRBJ1-2; 7 bases are a match to TRBD1. J was trimmed by 4 bases and V by 6 bases; bases with no gene match: 5. This CDR3 spans 13 amino acids. Per germline, CDR1 SGHTA and CDR2 FQGTGA. CDR3 coding DNA: TGTGCCAGCAGGACAGGGATGGCCTATGGCTACACCTTC. It yields the protein CASRTGMAYGYTF.

The chain carries TRBV6-6 and TRBJ2-7, with TRBD1 as a possible D gene (6 bases). The V and J ends lost 5 bases and 3 bases respectively, with 17 bases between them. Germline values: CDR1 MNHNY, CDR2 SVGAGI (reference sequence). The CDR3 consists of 15 residues. This CDR3 reads CASSGPGQGLYEQYF. DNA for the CDR3: TGTGCCAGCAGTGGGCCGGGACAAGGGCTCTACGAGCAGTACTTC.

The J gene is TRBJ2-2, the V gene TRBV6-1, with 9 bases identical to TRBD1. Germline V gives CDR1 MNHNS, CDR2 SASEGT. Unmatched junction bases numbered 5, after V lost 7 bases and J lost 2 bases. The CDR3 is made up of 15 amino acids. Here the CDR3 DNA reads TGTGCCAGCACCGGGACAGGGAGTAACACCGGGGAGCTGTTTTTT. Amino acids: CASTGTGSNTGELFF.

The chain employs TRBV5-1 and TRBJ1-6, with TRBD1 matching 10 bases. The CDR3 consists of 15 residues. The ends lost 4 bases at V and 11 bases at J; junction bases unmatched: 9. CDR1 is SGHRS, CDR2 YFSETQ, per germline. The CDR3 loop is CASSRDRTGGAPLHF. In nucleotides, the CDR3 is TGCGCCAGCAGCCGCGATCGGACAGGGGGAGCACCCCTCCACTTT. Full variable domain (missing parts from reference TRBV5-1 and TRBJ1-6): KAGVTQTPRYLIKTRGQQVTLSCSPISGHRSVSWYQQTPGQGLQFLFEYFSETQRNKGNFPGRFSGRQFSNSRSEMNVSTLELGDSALYLCASSRDRTGGAPLHFGNGTRLTVT.

CDR3 residues: CASSSTGPGAKNIQYF. CDR3 DNA sequence: TGTGCCAGCAGCTCCACAGGGCCTGGTGCCAAAAACATTCAGTACTTC. The V call is TRBV7-3, the J call TRBJ2-4; possible D gene TRBD1, 6 bases. CDR3 length: 16 amino acids. V gave up 4 bases and J gave up 1 base, with 14 bases separating them. Looked up from germline, CDR1 is SGHTA and CDR2 is FQGTGA.

This sequence joins TRBV25-1 and TRBJ1-1; 7 bases align to TRBD1. The CDR3 consists of 13 residues. Trimming at V came to 8 bases and at J to 1 base, leaving 4 bases not matched to a gene. The germline V gene has CDR1 MGHDK and CDR2 SYGVNS. The CDR3 reads CASRRQGNTEAFF. The DNA of the CDR3 is TGTGCCAGCCGCCGACAGGGGAACACTGAAGCTTTCTTT. Full variable domain (outside the CDR3, taken from reference TRBV25-1 and TRBJ1-1): EADIYQTPRYLVIGTGKKITLECSQTMGHDKMYWYQQDPGMELHLIHYSYGVNSTEKGDLSSESTVSRIRTEHFPLTLESARPSHTSQYLCASRRQGNTEAFFGQGTRLTVV.